This record covers a single T cell receptor (beta chain). Its matching antigen is unknown. The germline V gene has CDR1 MNHEY and CDR2 SVGAGI. V trimming: 6 bases; J trimming: 0 bases; junction bases outside the gene matches: 8. The CDR3 consists of 16 residues. The data were obtained in a study of T cell repertoires in cytomegalovirus infection. For the study at large: The study used recently identified HLA-C-restricted and well-studied HLA-B-restricted CMV epitopes. Indications came from public TCR beta signatures; they pointed to CMV infection and to a matching HLA type.

One entry per CDR3 protein, called by TCRdb with MiXCR from the reads. In the table there are 250,000 to 300,000 distinct CDR3 sequences, 20% to 25% of which are singletons. The sequenced sample was cultured PBMCs, obtained from culture after CMV antigen stimulation. The chain recombines TRBV6-5 with TRBJ2-5; TRBD1 agrees at 9 bases. The origin of this receptor is a human donor in good health (CMV status not recorded). Some clones in this sample may be carry-over from other donors' samples. CDR3: CASSRGQGGYQETQYF. CDR3 bases: TGTGCCAGCAGCAGGGGACAGGGAGGGTACCAAGAGACCCAGTACTTC.